The T cell receptor (beta chain) under discussion was sequenced for a study of shared clonotypes between healthy human individuals. Those who donated, Caucasian adults without exception, all lived in Nashville, Tennessee. Profiled with immunoSEQ multiplex PCR; TCRdb holds only in-frame clones, not every one. The sample lists millions of clones, 90% to 95% occurring once. V was cut by 7 bases and J by 0 bases, with 9 bases left in between. The germline V gene has CDR1 ENHRY and CDR2 SYGVKD. This CDR3 has 13 amino acids. This clonotype was sampled from a man between 18 and 35 years old in good health. The V and J genes are TRBV10-3 and TRBJ1-1, with D possibly being TRBD1 (6 bases). Sequencing was done on a sample of naive CD4+ T cells sorted from blood. Noted subset: CD45RA+ positively selected. The chain's CDR3 is CAIKTGLNTEAFF. The CDR3 DNA is TGTGCCATCAAGACAGGTCTGAACACTGAAGCTTTCTTT.